The rows below give T cell receptor beta chains drawn from one sample of a study of cytomegalovirus exposure and HLA in healthy donors. Measured with immunoSEQ multiplex PCR; TCRdb has only the in-frame clones, and not every one. The sample contains about 140,000 clones, about 75% of which appear only once. Input material: PBMCs. The source is a man between 18 and 29 years old in good health and CMV-seronegative. Each CDR3 is given with its conserved first and last residue. The D gene is left open where the match is weak. Only some rows state a clone size, as once, few, many or a class for expanded clones.

d_call	v_call	j_call	clone_size	cdr3_aa	cdr3_nt
.	TRBV6-1	TRBJ1-5	few	CASSESGGNQPQHF	TGTGCCAGCAGTGAAAGCGGTGGAAATCAGCCCCAGCATTTT
.	TRBV28	TRBJ2-1	.	CASSLSGAGKGEQFF	TGTGCCAGCAGTTTAAGTGGGGCAGGGAAGGGTGAGCAGTTCTTC
.	TRBV28	TRBJ2-7	.	CASSLQGNYEQYF	TGTGCCAGCAGTTTACAGGGGAATTACGAGCAGTACTTC
TRBD2	TRBV18	TRBJ2-7	.	CASSPLGGIEQYF	TGTGCCAGCTCACCACTGGGGGGGATCGAGCAGTACTTC
.	TRBV5-1	TRBJ1-2	.	CASSLRINPGSYGYTF	TGCGCCAGCAGCTTGCGGATTAACCCCGGGAGCTATGGCTACACCTTC
.	TRBV18	TRBJ1-1	.	CASSPRTDSLNTEAFF	TGTGCCAGCTCACCCCGGACAGACAGCTTAAACACTGAAGCTTTCTTT
.	TRBV5-1	TRBJ2-1	.	CASSLGDIHNEQFF	TGCGCCAGCAGCTTGGGGGACATTCACAATGAGCAGTTCTTC
.	TRBV6-1	TRBJ2-3	.	CASSDVGEGTDTQYF	TGTGCCAGCAGTGATGTGGGAGAGGGCACAGATACGCAGTATTTT
TRBD1	TRBV6-6	TRBJ2-7	once	CAAGQGDSLYEQYF	TGTGCCGCCGGGCAGGGGGATAGCCTCTACGAGCAGTACTTC
.	TRBV11-3	TRBJ1-1	few	CASSSGRGNTEAFF	TGTGCCAGCAGCTCGGGCAGGGGGAACACTGAAGCTTTCTTT
TRBD1	TRBV11-2	TRBJ2-1	few	CASSLETGSSHEQFF	TGTGCCAGCAGCTTAGAGACAGGGTCTTCCCATGAGCAGTTCTTC
.	TRBV5-4	TRBJ1-2	.	CASSLDPSGWGYTF	TGTGCCAGCAGCTTGGACCCCTCCGGTTGGGGCTACACCTTC
TRBD2	TRBV5-4	TRBJ2-1	once	CASSLDGLAVSSYNEQFF	TGTGCCAGCAGCTTGGACGGACTAGCGGTGAGCTCCTACAATGAGCAGTTCTTC
.	TRBV19	TRBJ1-2	.	CASTPGIYGYTF	TGTGCCAGTACCCCCGGGATCTATGGCTACACCTTC
TRBD1	TRBV6-5	TRBJ1-1	.	CASTPDRGMNTEAFF	TGTGCCAGCACTCCGGACAGGGGAATGAACACTGAAGCTTTCTTT
.	TRBV6-5	TRBJ2-1	.	CASSYLESSYNEQFF	TGTGCCAGCAGTTACTTAGAGAGCTCCTACAATGAGCAGTTCTTC
TRBD1	TRBV18	TRBJ2-5	.	CASSPMGQGPTETQYF	TGTGCCAGCTCACCAATGGGACAGGGGCCGACAGAGACCCAGTACTTC
TRBD2	TRBV2	TRBJ2-3	few	CASSDSREALPDTQYF	TGTGCCAGCAGTGACTCGCGGGAGGCCCTCCCAGATACGCAGTATTTT
TRBD2	TRBV2	TRBJ2-1	.	CATYPGLAGANEQFF	TGTGCCACCTATCCCGGACTAGCGGGAGCCAATGAGCAGTTCTTC
.	TRBV10-1	TRBJ2-1	.	CASSEVGPYNEQFF	TGCGCCAGCAGTGAGGTGGGGCCGTACAATGAGCAGTTCTTC
.	TRBV11-2	TRBJ2-1	.	CASSLGESEFF	TGTGCCAGCAGCTTAGGGGAGTCCGAGTTCTTC
TRBD1	TRBV10-2	TRBJ1-5	.	CASSESIWRRDRVHQPQHF	TGCGCCAGCAGTGAGTCGATTTGGCGGAGAGACAGGGTGCATCAGCCCCAGCATTTT
TRBD1	TRBV25-1	TRBJ1-2	once	CASGGDRYYGYTF	TGTGCCAGCGGGGGGGACAGGTACTATGGCTACACCTTC
TRBD2	TRBV7-3	TRBJ2-3	.	CASSPRLAGVADTQYF	TGTGCCAGCAGCCCCCGACTAGCGGGAGTTGCAGATACGCAGTATTTT
TRBD1	TRBV11-3	TRBJ2-5	.	CASSLGGGTGDPQETQYF	TGTGCCAGCAGCTTAGGAGGGGGGACAGGGGACCCGCAAGAGACCCAGTACTTC
.	TRBV21-1	TRBJ2-1	.	CASSKALAGGPGDEQFF	TGTGCCAGCAGCAAAGCTTTAGCGGGAGGGCCCGGGGATGAGCAGTTCTTC
.	TRBV7-6	TRBJ2-7	.	CASSSGTNGYEQYF	TGTGCCAGCAGCTCGGGGACAAACGGCTACGAGCAGTACTTC
.	TRBV9	TRBJ1-6	.	CASSVGRVGNSPLHF	TGTGCCAGCAGCGTAGGGCGGGTCGGTAATTCACCCCTCCACTTT
TRBD2	TRBV7-9	TRBJ2-5	.	CASSPGLAGGLETQYF	TGTGCCAGCAGCCCTGGACTAGCGGGAGGTCTAGAGACCCAGTACTTC
TRBD1	TRBV6-5	TRBJ1-3	.	CASSYSGGGGNTIYF	TGTGCCAGCAGTTACTCAGGGGGCGGTGGAAACACCATATATTTT
.	TRBV2	TRBJ2-2	.	CASSEAHTGELFF	TGTGCCAGCTCCGAAGCGCACACCGGGGAGCTGTTTTTT
.	TRBV27	TRBJ1-6	.	CASAGTSNSPLHF	TGTGCCAGTGCCGGGACATCGAATTCACCCCTCCACTTT
.	TRBV7-9	TRBJ1-1	.	CASSPATGLYTEAFF	TGTGCCAGCAGTCCTGCGACAGGACTCTACACTGAAGCTTTCTTT
TRBD1	TRBV19	TRBJ1-2	few	CASSRGQGNYGYTF	TGTGCCAGTAGTAGGGGACAGGGGAACTATGGCTACACCTTC
.	TRBV19	TRBJ1-5	.	CASSIGRAPQHF	TGTGCCAGTAGTATTGGCAGGGCCCCCCAGCATTTT
TRBD1	TRBV6-5	TRBJ1-2	.	CASRDRAGYTF	TGTGCCAGCCGCGACAGGGCCGGCTACACCTTC
.	TRBV30	TRBJ2-5	once	CAWSWGESQETQYF	TGTGCCTGGAGCTGGGGGGAGAGCCAAGAGACCCAGTACTTC
.	TRBV6-6	TRBJ2-3	.	CASSYWDILTDTQYF	TGTGCCAGCAGTTACTGGGACATCCTCACAGATACGCAGTATTTT
TRBD1	TRBV5-1	TRBJ2-7	.	CASSSGNPGQGYEQYF	TGCGCCAGCAGCTCGGGAAACCCGGGACAGGGTTACGAGCAGTACTTC
.	TRBV7-9	TRBJ1-2	.	CASTSTSSYGYTF	TGTGCCAGCACCTCTACTAGTAGCTATGGCTACACCTTC
.	TRBV6-5	TRBJ2-7	.	CASSYSQGWYEQYF	TGTGCCAGCAGTTACTCGCAGGGGTGGTACGAGCAGTACTTC
TRBD1	TRBV19	TRBJ1-4	once	CASSPTGGAGEKLFF	TGTGCCAGTAGTCCGACAGGGGGCGCGGGTGAAAAACTGTTTTTT
TRBD1	TRBV7-7	TRBJ2-5	.	CASSERRGLGETQYF	TGTGCCAGCAGCGAGCGCAGGGGGCTAGGAGAGACCCAGTACTTC
.	TRBV9	TRBJ2-7	.	CASSVGIGNYEQYF	TGTGCCAGCAGCGTAGGAATCGGGAACTACGAGCAGTACTTC
.	TRBV2	TRBJ1-1	.	CASSGQKYTEAFF	TGTGCCAGCAGTGGACAGAAATACACTGAAGCTTTCTTT
TRBD1	TRBV28	TRBJ2-1	.	CASSSGTGGINEQFF	TGTGCCAGCAGTTCCGGGACAGGGGGCATCAATGAGCAGTTCTTC
.	TRBV11-2	TRBJ2-5	.	CASSLVGVETQYF	TGTGCCAGCAGCTTAGTCGGGGTGGAGACCCAGTACTTC
TRBD1	TRBV5-6	TRBJ2-7	.	CASGWDSAYEQYF	TGTGCCAGCGGCTGGGACAGCGCCTACGAGCAGTACTTC
.	TRBV4-1	TRBJ1-1	once	CASSQDGFSNTEAFF	TGCGCCAGCAGCCAAGACGGGTTTTCGAACACTGAAGCTTTCTTT
.	TRBV6-1	TRBJ1-5	.	CASSEPVNQPQHF	TGTGCCAGCAGTGAGCCAGTCAATCAGCCCCAGCATTTT
TRBD2	TRBV9	TRBJ2-1	.	CASSFLHGTRRNEQFF	TGTGCCAGCAGCTTTCTTCATGGGACTAGAAGAAATGAGCAGTTCTTC